This T cell receptor beta chain originates from a study of blood T cell repertoires in COVID-19. Study in general: Collection of acute and convalescent COVID-19 samples took place in the United States, Italy and Spain.

The V gene's germline CDR1 is MDHEN and CDR2 SYDVKM. V was clipped by 6 bases and J by 2 bases, with 11 bases between them. The length of the CDR3 is 14 residues. Participants, about 18 to 90 years old, spanned more than 20 US areas. Some clones are missing from TCRdb's copy, which holds only in-frame ones; the method was immunoSEQ multiplex PCR. Seen here are 150,000 to 200,000 clones, 65% to 85% observed once, and the top ten hold approximately 5.3%. This receptor was identified in a man aged 65 to 85 who had been exposed to COVID-19. Sequencing was carried out using PBMCs or T cells enriched from blood (not recorded which). J is TRBJ1-5 and V is TRBV28; tentative D call: TRBD1 (6 bases). The CDR3, as DNA: TGTGCCAGCAGGAGGGCAGGGGGCAATCAGCCCCAGCATTTT. Its translation: CASRRAGGNQPQHF.